The clone carrying this T cell receptor (beta chain) was seen a few times. Its cognate antigen is unknown. The investigators amplified TCR beta CDR3 regions from RNA transcripts. Researchers ran a first-round RT-PCR on the TCR CDR3 using the HTBI primer set. In TCRdb, the multiplex PCR reads were re-called with MiXCR into one record per CDR3 protein. The profile shows 690,000 or so distinct CDR3 sequences, around 20% of them singletons. These data originate in a study of T cells in Graves' hyperthyroidism and ophthalmopathy. Study overall: Peripheral blood was acquired at first diagnosis, ahead of any therapy whatsoever.

Study results and caveats: Ophthalmopathy prediction by the model preceded onset by a median about 6.3 months. In blood, most of the thyroid clonotypes expanded above 0.001 were also present.

This CDR3 region has 16 residues. Trimming cost V 4 bases and J 5 bases, with 23 bases left between them. The germline CDR1 and CDR2 sequences are SQVTM and ANQGSEA. In patients aged 18 to 65, hyperthyroidism was newly diagnosed, with duration under 2 months. This TCR was recovered from a woman between 45 and 65 years old with Graves' hyperthyroidism that later progressed to Graves' ophthalmopathy. The genes are TRBV29-1 and TRBJ2-5; unclear D gene. The specimen sequenced was blood. The CDR3 nucleotides are TGCAGCGTTGTTCTTCTTACACCTATTGATCTCGAGACCCAGTACTTC. Its translation is CSVVLLTPIDLETQYF. Combining the CDR3 with reference TRBV29-1 and TRBJ2-5 gives the whole variable domain SAVISQKPSRDICQRGTSLTIQCQVDSQVTMMFWYRQQPGQSLTLIATANQGSEATYESGFVIDKFPISRPNLTFSTLTVSNMSPEDSSIYLCSVVLLTPIDLETQYFGPGTRLLVL.